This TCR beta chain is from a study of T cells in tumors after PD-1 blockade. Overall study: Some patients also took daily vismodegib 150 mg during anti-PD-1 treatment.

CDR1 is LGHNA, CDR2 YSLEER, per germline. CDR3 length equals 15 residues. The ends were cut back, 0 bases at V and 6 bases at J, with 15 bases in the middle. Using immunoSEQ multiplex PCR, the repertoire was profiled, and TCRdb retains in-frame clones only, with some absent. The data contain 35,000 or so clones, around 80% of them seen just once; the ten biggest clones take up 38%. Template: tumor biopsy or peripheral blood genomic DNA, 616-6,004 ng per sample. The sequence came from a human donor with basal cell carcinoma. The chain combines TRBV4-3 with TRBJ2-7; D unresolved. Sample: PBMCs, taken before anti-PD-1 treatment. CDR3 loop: CASSQDSGLWGEQYF. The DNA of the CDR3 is TGCGCCAGCAGCCAAGATTCCGGGCTCTGGGGCGAGCAGTACTTC.